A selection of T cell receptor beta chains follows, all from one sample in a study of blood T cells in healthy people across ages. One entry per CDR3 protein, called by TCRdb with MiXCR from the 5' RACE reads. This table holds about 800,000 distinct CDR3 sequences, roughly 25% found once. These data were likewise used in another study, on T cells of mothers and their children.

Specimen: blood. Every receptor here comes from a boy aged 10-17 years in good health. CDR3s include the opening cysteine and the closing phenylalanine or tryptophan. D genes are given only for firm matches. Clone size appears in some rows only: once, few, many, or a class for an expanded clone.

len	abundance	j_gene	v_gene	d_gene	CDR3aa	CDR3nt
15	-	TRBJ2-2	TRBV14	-	CASSQIQGYTGELFF	TGTGCCAGCAGCCAAATACAGGGTTACACCGGGGAGCTGTTTTTT
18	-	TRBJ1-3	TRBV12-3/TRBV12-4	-	CASSIEGPGPSSGNTIYF	TGTGCCAGCAGCATCGAAGGTCCGGGGCCTAGCTCTGGAAACACCATATATTTT
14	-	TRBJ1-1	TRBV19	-	CASSMRSGGTEAFF	TGTGCCAGTAGTATGAGGTCGGGGGGCACTGAAGCTTTCTTT
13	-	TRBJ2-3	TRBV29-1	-	CSAIAGNTDTQYF	TGCAGCGCTATTGCGGGAAACACAGATACGCAGTATTTT
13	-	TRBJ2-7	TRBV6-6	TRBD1	CASQNRGLYEQYF	TGTGCCAGCCAAAACAGGGGGCTTTACGAGCAGTACTTC
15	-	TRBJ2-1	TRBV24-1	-	CATSDLRSSGNEQFF	TGTGCCACCAGTGATTTAAGAAGTTCGGGCAATGAGCAGTTCTTC
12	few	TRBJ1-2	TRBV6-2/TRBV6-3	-	CASSLDGTGYTF	TGTGCCAGCAGTCTGGACGGGACCGGCTACACCTTC
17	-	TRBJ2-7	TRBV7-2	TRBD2	CASSLDGLAGKNYEQYF	TGTGCCAGCAGCTTAGACGGACTAGCGGGAAAAAACTACGAGCAGTACTTC
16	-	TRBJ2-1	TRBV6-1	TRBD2	CASSGLTSGSVYEQFF	TGTGCCAGCAGTGGGTTGACTAGCGGGAGTGTTTATGAGCAGTTCTTC
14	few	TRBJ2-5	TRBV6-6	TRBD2	CASRYRGEQETQYF	TGTGCCAGCAGATACCGGGGGGAGCAAGAGACCCAGTACTTC
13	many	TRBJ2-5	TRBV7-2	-	CASSFTGGETQYF	TGTGCCAGCAGCTTTACAGGGGGGGAGACTCAGTACTTC
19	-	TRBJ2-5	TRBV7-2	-	CASSLAPGMGRNLQETQYF	TGTGCCAGCAGCTTAGCGCCTGGAATGGGACGGAACCTTCAAGAGACCCAGTACTTC
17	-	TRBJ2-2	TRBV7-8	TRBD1	CASSLDPGQRFSGELFF	TGTGCCAGCAGCTTAGACCCGGGACAGAGGTTTAGCGGGGAGCTGTTTTTT
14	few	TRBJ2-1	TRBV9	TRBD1	CASSVVKGQYEQFF	TGTGCCAGCAGCGTAGTCAAGGGACAGTATGAGCAGTTCTTC
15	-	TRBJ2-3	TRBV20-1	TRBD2	CSARRLAGTTDTQYF	TGCAGTGCTCGCCGACTAGCGGGGACCACAGATACGCAGTATTTT
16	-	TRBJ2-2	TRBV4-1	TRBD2	CASSGEASGVTGELFF	TGCGCCAGCAGCGGGGAGGCTAGCGGGGTCACCGGGGAGCTGTTTTTT
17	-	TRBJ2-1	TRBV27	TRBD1	CASSLPQGLSSYNEQFF	TGTGCCAGCAGTCTTCCACAGGGGCTCAGCTCCTACAATGAGCAGTTCTTC
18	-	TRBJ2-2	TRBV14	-	CASSQDGWDGSGIGELFF	TGTGCCAGCAGCCAAGATGGTTGGGACGGGAGTGGTATCGGGGAGCTGTTTTTT
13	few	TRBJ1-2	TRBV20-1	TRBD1	CSANTPGQVSATF	TGCAGTGCGAACACTCCGGGACAGGTCTCTGCCACCTTC
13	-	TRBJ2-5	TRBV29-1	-	CSAVQWDGETQYF	TGCAGCGCTGTACAGTGGGATGGGGAGACCCAGTACTTC
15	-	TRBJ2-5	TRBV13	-	CASSLPTGTQETQYF	TGTGCCAGCAGCTTACCAACAGGGACCCAAGAGACCCAGTACTTC
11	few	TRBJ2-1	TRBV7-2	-	CASSSQFEQFF	TGTGCCAGCAGCTCGCAGTTTGAGCAGTTCTTC
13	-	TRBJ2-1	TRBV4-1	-	CASSRLYDNEQFF	TGCGCCAGCAGCCGCCTTTATGACAATGAGCAGTTCTTC
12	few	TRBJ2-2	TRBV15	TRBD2	CATSRGAGELFF	TGTGCCACCTCTCGGGGGGCCGGGGAGCTGTTTTTT
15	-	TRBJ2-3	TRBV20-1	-	CSARDSESVWDTQYF	TGCAGTGCTAGAGATTCGGAGTCAGTATGGGATACGCAGTATTTT
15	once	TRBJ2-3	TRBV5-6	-	CASSPSDGSTDTQYF	TGTGCCAGCAGCCCCAGTGACGGTTCCACAGATACGCAGTATTTT
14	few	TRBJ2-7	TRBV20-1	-	CSARDRHRTYEQYF	TGCAGTGCTAGAGACCGGCATCGGACCTACGAGCAGTACTTC
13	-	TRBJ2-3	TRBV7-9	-	CASSLGNRDTQYF	TGTGCCAGCAGCTTAGGAAACAGGGATACGCAGTATTTT
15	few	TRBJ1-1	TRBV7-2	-	CASSGTGRFYTEAFF	TGTGCCAGCAGCGGAACGGGACGGTTCTACACTGAAGCTTTCTTT
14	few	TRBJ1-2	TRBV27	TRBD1	CASSFGTGFYGYTF	TGTGCCAGCAGTTTCGGGACAGGATTCTATGGCTACACCTTC
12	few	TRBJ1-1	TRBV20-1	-	CSAGERLIEAFF	TGCAGTGCCGGGGAACGGCTAATTGAAGCTTTCTTT
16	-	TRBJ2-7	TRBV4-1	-	CASSQDSGSSLGEQCF	TGCGCCAGCAGCCAAGATTCGGGGTCCAGCCTGGGGGAGCAGTGCTTC
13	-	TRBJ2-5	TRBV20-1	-	CSARGGGSGEQYF	TGCAGTGCTAGGGGGGGAGGCAGCGGTGAGCAGTACTTC
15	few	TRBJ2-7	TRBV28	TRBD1	CASSFGGTGQDEQYF	TGTGCCAGCAGTTTTGGCGGGACAGGGCAGGACGAGCAGTACTTC
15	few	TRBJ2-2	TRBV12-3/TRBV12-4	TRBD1	CASRRDSFNTGELFF	TGTGCCAGCAGACGGGACAGCTTTAACACCGGGGAGCTGTTTTTT
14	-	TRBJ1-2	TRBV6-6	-	CASSFDQGPHGYTF	TGTGCCAGCAGTTTTGATCAGGGTCCCCATGGCTACACCTTC
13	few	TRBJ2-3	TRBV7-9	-	CASSPGLGDTQYF	TGTGCCAGCAGCCCGGGACTGGGGGATACGCAGTATTTT
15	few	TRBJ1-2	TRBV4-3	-	CASSQEWTGSYGYTF	TGCGCCAGCAGCCAAGAGTGGACTGGGAGCTATGGCTACACCTTC